Listed here are 18 T cell receptor beta chains from one sample, sequenced in a study of blood T cell repertoires in COVID-19. The method was immunoSEQ multiplex PCR; TCRdb's version includes in-frame clones alone and lacks a portion of them. The table includes more than 85,000 clones, 70% to 90% detected once. Sequenced material: peripheral blood. The receptor set was obtained from a man in his 70s with acute or convalescent COVID-19.

This CDR3 is CASRAGLAGNEQFF. The CDR3 DNA sequence: TGTGCCAGCAGAGCGGGACTAGCCGGGAATGAGCAGTTCTTC. The chain links TRBV28 to TRBJ2-1; 9 positions agree with TRBD2. Trimming removed 6 bases from V and 7 bases from J; junction bases left unmatched: 7. Germline CDR1 and CDR2: MDHEN and SYDVKM. The CDR3 contains 14 residues. Drawing the rest from reference TRBV28 and TRBJ2-1, the complete variable domain is DVKVTQSSRYLVKRTGEKVFLECVQDMDHENMFWYRQDPGLGLRLIYFSYDVKMKEKGDIPEGYSVSREKKERFSLILESASTNQTSMYLCASRAGLAGNEQFFGPGTRLTVL.

This chain links TRBV2 with TRBJ1-2, with D tentatively TRBD1 (6 bases). The CDR3 is made up of 14 amino acids. Trimming cost V 6 bases and J 4 bases, with 15 bases left between them. CDR1 and CDR2 from the germline V gene are SNHLY and FYNNEI. As DNA, the CDR3 is TGTGCCAGCAGGCCAGGGGTCCAAGTCTATGGCTACACCTTC. Its translation: CASRPGVQVYGYTF.

The V and J genes are TRBV19 and TRBJ1-6; a weak D match, TRBD1 (6 bases). Per the germline V gene, CDR1 is LNHDA and CDR2 is SQIVND (reference sequence). Deletions cut 1 base from V and 7 bases from J, with 17 bases between. The CDR3 is 17 amino acids. This chain's CDR3 is CASSIASDRSGNSPLHF. The CDR3 DNA follows: TGTGCCAGTAGTATAGCCTCTGACAGGTCCGGCAATTCACCCCTCCACTTT.

The chain has TRBV27 and TRBJ1-2, with a tentative D call TRBD1 (6 bases). CDR1 and CDR2 (germline): MNHEY, SMNVEV (reference sequence). CDR3 size: 17 residues. The germline V and J ends were trimmed by 2 bases and 4 bases, with 20 bases remaining between them. This chain's CDR3 is CASSLPPYPDRTYGYTF. The CDR3 DNA follows: TGTGCCAGCAGTTTACCCCCCTATCCGGACAGAACCTATGGCTACACCTTC.

The chain couples TRBV6-5 to TRBJ2-7, with 7 positions matching TRBD1. CDR1 is MNHEY, CDR2 SVGAGI, per germline. The CDR3 has 15 amino acids. V shed 8 bases, J shed 0 bases, and the junction held 10 bases outside the gene matches. CDR3 DNA sequence: TGTGCCAGCTCGGCCGGGACAGCATCCTCCTACGAGCAGTACGTC. Its protein product is CASSAGTASSYEQYV.

The J gene is TRBJ1-3, the V gene TRBV11-3, with 8 bases aligning to TRBD1. Per the germline V gene, CDR1 is SGHNT and CDR2 is YENEEA. The CDR3 has 15 residues. Trimming cost V 6 bases and J 2 bases; bases outside gene matches: 6. The chain's CDR3 is CASSPTGGAGNTIYF. The CDR3 DNA reads as TGTGCCAGCAGTCCAACAGGGGGGGCTGGAAACACCATATATTTT. Drawing the rest from reference TRBV11-3 and TRBJ1-3, the complete variable domain is EAGVVQSPRYKIIEKKQPVAFWCNPISGHNTLYWYLQNLGQGPELLIRYENEEAVDDSQLPKDRFSAERLKGVDSTLKIQPAELGDSAVYLCASSPTGGAGNTIYFGEGSWLTVV.

CDR3 amino acids: CASSFRGGDTEAFF. In DNA, the CDR3 is TGTGCCAGCAGCTTCAGGGGTGGGGACACTGAAGCTTTCTTT. The chain uses TRBV11-2 and TRBJ1-1; D possibly corresponds to TRBD1 (6 bases). V dropped 3 bases and J dropped 3 bases, with 11 bases sitting between them. The CDR3 extends over 14 amino acids. Germline CDR1 reads SGHAT; CDR2 reads FQNNGV.

The chain links TRBV2 to TRBJ2-2, with 7 bases fitting TRBD1. The trim removed 8 bases at V and 2 bases at J, leaving 2 bases unmatched. This CDR3 spans 13 amino acids. Germline assignment: CDR1 SNHLY and CDR2 FYNNEI. The CDR3 reads CASGTVNTGELFF. DNA of the CDR3: TGTGCCAGCGGGACAGTAAACACCGGGGAGCTGTTTTTT.

Worth noting for this clone: Distinct nucleotide sequences in the sample also encode this CDR3. The chain links TRBV19 to TRBJ1-3; D unclear. The CDR3 sequence is 14 residues long. V was cut by 3 bases and J by 0 bases, with 6 bases left in between. CDR1 and CDR2 from the germline V gene are LNHDA and SQIVND (reference sequence). The CDR3 sequence is CASSISGSGNTIYF. CDR3 DNA sequence: TGTGCCAGTAGTATTAGTGGCTCTGGAAACACCATATATTTT.

The chain employs TRBV7-9 and TRBJ1-4, with TRBD1 matching 7 bases. The CDR3 contains 15 residues. The J segment lost 5 bases and the V segment lost 4 bases, leaving 7 bases of the junction unmatched. Germline CDR1 reads SEHNR; CDR2 reads FQNEAQ (reference sequence). The CDR3 DNA reads as TGTGCCAGCAGCTCTCCGGGACAGCAGAATGAAAAACTGTTTTTT. Translated: CASSSPGQQNEKLFF.

This chain joins TRBV6-1 and TRBJ2-7, with TRBD1 matching 7 bases. V shed 3 bases, J shed 2 bases, and the junction held 7 bases outside the gene matches. The CDR3 runs to 15 residues. From germline, CDR1 is MNHNS and CDR2 SASEGT. The DNA for the CDR3 is TGTGCCAGCAGTGATAGAGCAGGGGGACCCTACGAGCAGTACTTC. Protein product: CASSDRAGGPYEQYF.

This rearrangement joins TRBV30 to TRBJ1-5; the D is unclear. V was pared by 2 bases and J by 3 bases, with 5 bases between. The germline CDR1 and CDR2 sequences are GTSNPN and SVGIG (reference sequence). This CDR3 spans 12 amino acids. CDR3 residues: CAWSPYNQPQHF. DNA of the CDR3: TGTGCCTGGAGTCCCTACAATCAGCCCCAGCATTTT.

The chain uses TRBV6-5 and TRBJ2-7, with TRBD2 as a possible D gene (6 bases). This CDR3 region has 15 residues. Germline V lookup: CDR1 MNHEY, CDR2 SVGAGI. Trimming pared 4 bases from V and 1 base from J, leaving 14 bases between. The CDR3 DNA sequence: TGTGCCAGCAGTTCCACGTGGGGGGAGTCCTACGAGCAGTACTTC. Its protein product is CASSSTWGESYEQYF.

This sequence joins TRBV11-3 and TRBJ2-5; a possible D gene is TRBD1 (5 bases). Trimming cost V 2 bases and J 5 bases, with 12 bases left between them. In germline, CDR1 is SGHNT, CDR2 YENEEA. This CDR3 contains 14 residues. The CDR3 here is CASSLSGAGETQYF. Written as DNA, the CDR3 is TGTGCCAGCAGCTTAAGTGGGGCAGGGGAGACCCAGTACTTC.

The chain has TRBV18 and TRBJ2-5; TRBD2 agrees at 7 bases. V lost 6 bases, J lost 5 bases, and 12 bases stayed unmatched. The CDR3 runs 15 residues. The germline V gene encodes CDR1 KGHSH and CDR2 LQKENI. CDR3 nucleotide sequence: TGTGCCAGCTCCCCGACTCCTCCGGGGGGTGAGACCCAGTACTTC. Translation gives CASSPTPPGGETQYF.

The rearrangement uses TRBV7-2 and TRBJ2-4; TRBD2 agrees at 11 bases. The CDR3 extends over 18 amino acids. The junction had 7 bases not matched to a gene; V was cut back by 2 bases and J by 1 base. The germline V gene encodes CDR1 SGHTA and CDR2 FQGNSA. The CDR3 is CASSLFISGGAAKNIQYF. The CDR3 DNA reads TGTGCCAGCAGCTTATTCATTAGCGGGGGGGCGGCCAAAAACATTCAGTACTTC. The full variable domain, rest sourced from reference TRBV7-2 and TRBJ2-4, is GAGVSQSPSNKVTEKGKDVELRCDPISGHTALYWYRQSLGQGLEFLIYFQGNSAPDKSGLPSDRFSAERTGGSVSTLTIQRTQQEDSAVYLCASSLFISGGAAKNIQYFGAGTRLSVL.

The chain recombines TRBV20-1 with TRBJ1-2; tentative D call: TRBD1 (6 bases). This CDR3 spans 15 amino acids. V shed 3 bases and J shed 8 bases, with 22 bases lying between them. CDR1 DFQATT and CDR2 SNEGSKA come from the germline V gene (reference sequence). CDR3 in DNA: TGCAGTGCTAGTTGGGTGGAGGACAGTGCCCGAGGCTACACCTTC. Protein product: CSASWVEDSARGYTF.

The chain couples TRBV19 to TRBJ1-2, with D uncertain. V gave up 5 bases and J gave up 0 bases, with 13 bases separating them. Germline loops: CDR1 LNHDA, CDR2 SQIVND (reference sequence). The CDR3 has 15 residues. DNA of the CDR3: TGTGCCAGTAGTCCTACAGTAGGCGCTAACTATGGCTACACCTTC. This codes for CASSPTVGANYGYTF.